The 20 T cell receptor beta chains given below trace back to one sample, sequenced in a study of T cells in Graves' hyperthyroidism and ophthalmopathy. Amplified TCR beta CDR3 regions came from RNA transcripts. HTBI primers were the set used in a first-round RT-PCR of the TCR CDR3. One entry per CDR3 protein, called by TCRdb with MiXCR from the multiplex PCR reads. The table has hundreds of thousands of distinct CDR3 sequences, under 15% seen once. Sequencing input: blood. Receptors were obtained from a woman between 35 and 50 years old with Graves' ophthalmopathy.

This chain links TRBV6-2 or TRBV6-3 with TRBJ2-1, with TRBD2 matching 10 bases. Trimming removed 8 bases from V and 4 bases from J; junction bases left unmatched: 14. This CDR3 spans 17 amino acids. Germline CDR1 reads MNHEY; CDR2 reads SVGEGT. CDR3 sequence: CASGSSSASGRYNEQFF. Written as DNA, the CDR3 is TGTGCCAGCGGGTCCTCTTCGGCTAGCGGGAGATACAATGAGCAGTTCTTC.

This clonotype was observed at least ten times. The V gene is TRBV4-1, the J gene TRBJ1-2; D remains ambiguous. The V end was cut by 1 base, the J end by 8 bases, with 8 bases between. This CDR3 comprises 12 residues. Germline V gene lookup returns CDR1 MGHRA and CDR2 YSYEKL. In nucleotides, the CDR3 is TGCGCCAGCAGCCAAGGAGGGAGCGGCTACACCTTC. Its protein is CASSQGGSGYTF.

This clonotype was picked up many times. This sequence joins TRBV6-2 or TRBV6-3 and TRBJ2-5; D is unresolved. Germline V gene data show CDR1 as MNHEY and CDR2 as SVGEGT. Trimming took 0 bases from V and 5 from J, leaving 10 bases between them. CDR3 length: 14 amino acids. CDR3: CASSYSVFGETQYF. DNA for the CDR3: TGTGCCAGCAGTTACTCGGTTTTTGGCGAGACCCAGTACTTC.

This clonotype has at least ten counts. This chain links TRBV29-1 with TRBJ2-5, with 10 bases matching TRBD2. The germline CDR1 and CDR2 sequences are SQVTM and ANQGSEA. The CDR3 totals 12 residues. V shed 8 bases, J shed 7 bases, and the junction held 7 bases outside the gene matches. The CDR3 DNA is TGCAGCACGAGCGGGAGGGCCGGGACCCAGTACTTC. This encodes CSTSGRAGTQYF.

This clonotype was counted many times. No conserved phenylalanine or tryptophan is present at the end of the CDR3, so a read error is the likely explanation. The CDR3 here is CASSEPGRASEAFL. The CDR3 region has the DNA TGTGCCAGCAGTGAACCGGGCAGGGCGTCTGAAGCTTTCCTT. The chain combines TRBV6-1 with TRBJ1-1, with D possibly TRBD1 on 5 matching bases. Between the trimmed V and J ends, which lost 2 bases and 6 bases, there was a span of 13 bases. The CDR3 runs 14 residues. Germline CDR1 and CDR2: MNHNS and SASEGT.

The sample holds many counts of this clonotype. The V gene is TRBV28, the J gene TRBJ1-1; TRBD1 agrees at 10 bases. After removal of 6 bases from V and 0 bases from J, the junction contained 13 bases not matched to a gene. Germline V gives CDR1 MDHEN, CDR2 SYDVKM. The length of the CDR3 is 18 residues. CDR3 nucleotides: TGTGCCAGCAGCCCCCCCCGGGACAGGGGACCCATGAACACTGAAGCTTTCTTT. It is translated as CASSPPRDRGPMNTEAFF.

The rearrangement links TRBV11-2 to TRBJ2-1; 13 bases are a match to TRBD2. The CDR3 extends over 15 amino acids. With 1 base clipped from V and 8 bases from J, the junction kept 2 bases outside the gene matches. Per the germline V gene, CDR1 is SGHAT and CDR2 is FQNNGV. The CDR3: CASSLGTSGSDEQFF. CDR3 bases: TGTGCCAGCAGCTTAGGGACTAGCGGGAGTGATGAGCAGTTCTTC.

The chain couples TRBV2 to TRBJ2-5, with 8 bases lining up with TRBD1. The CDR3 has 15 residues. Germline V gene data show CDR1 as SNHLY and CDR2 as FYNNEI. V dropped 6 bases and J dropped 8; count of bases not matched to a gene: 14. CDR3 in amino acids: CASRPVGQGDDTQYF. The CDR3 DNA is TGTGCCAGCAGGCCAGTCGGACAGGGTGATGATACCCAGTACTTC.

Only a few counts were recorded for this clonotype. The V call is TRBV2, the J call TRBJ1-5, with D unclear. Trimming stripped 4 bases from V and 5 bases from J, with 15 bases between. The CDR3 totals 15 residues. Germline CDR1 is SNHLY and CDR2 is FYNNEI. The CDR3 bases are TGTGCCAGCAGTGTCACTCCGGACGGATATCAGCCCCAGCATTTT. Its translation is CASSVTPDGYQPQHF.

This clonotype was found a few times. This may be a read error, as it is one base from a much larger clone. The gene calls are TRBV6-1 and TRBJ1-2; D is unresolved. Germline V gene data show CDR1 as MNHNS and CDR2 as SASEGT. CDR3 size: 12 residues. Trimming removed 7 bases from V and 8 bases from J, with 14 bases in between. DNA for the CDR3: TGTGCCAGCACCCCCGGCATGGGAGGCTACACCTTC. This sequence encodes CASTPGMGGYTF.

There are many counts of this clonotype. V and J are TRBV10-3 and TRBJ1-1, with 8 nucleotides matching TRBD1. CDR3 size: 16 residues. The trim removed 6 bases at V and 1 base at J, leaving 10 bases unmatched. Per germline, CDR1 ENHRY and CDR2 SYGVKD. The CDR3 sequence is CAIRQPGQETNTEAFF. CDR3 in DNA: TGTGCCATCAGACAACCGGGACAGGAAACGAACACTGAAGCTTTCTTT.

As to this clonotype: A much larger clone differs from this one at a single base, so this may be a read error. The CDR3 DNA is TGTGCCAGCAGCGCCTACGGTGGGCCTTCCTACGAGCATTACTTC. Its translation: CASSAYGGPSYEHYF. The chain has TRBV7-8 and TRBJ2-7; D is ambiguous. The CDR3 sequence is 15 residues long. Germline lookup yields CDR1 SGHVS and CDR2 FQNEAQ.

This clonotype was counted ten times or more. The genes are TRBV27 and TRBJ1-1, with D perhaps matching TRBD1 (6 bases). V lost 2 bases to trimming and J lost 7 bases, with 11 bases between them. The germline V gene encodes CDR1 MNHEY and CDR2 SMNVEV (reference sequence). The CDR3 totals 13 residues. The DNA for the CDR3 is TGTGCCAGCAGTTTACCGGGGGCGAGTGAAGCTTTCTTT. It is translated as CASSLPGASEAFF.

This clonotype was counted many times. Just one base apart from a much larger clone, this may be a read error. The V and J genes are TRBV12-3 or TRBV12-4 and TRBJ1-1, with D perhaps matching TRBD1 (5 bases). The CDR3 runs 11 residues. The CDR3 region is CVTIRGAEAFF. The CDR3 DNA is TGTGTCACCATAAGGGGTGCTGAAGCTTTCTTT.

In its sample, this clonotype was seen many times. Here the CDR3 DNA reads TGTGCCAGCGAGAATTCGAACACCGGGGAGCTGTTTTTT. This gives the protein CASENSNTGELFF. The J gene is TRBJ2-2, the V gene TRBV6-1; no clear D gene. CDR1 is MNHNS, CDR2 SASEGT, per germline. Trimming took off 8 bases at V and 0 bases at J, with 7 bases between the two ends. This CDR3 spans 13 amino acids.

This clonotype was observed many times. V is TRBV5-1 and J is TRBJ1-1; D is unresolved. The V end lost 0 bases, the J end lost 0 bases, and 6 bases lay between the germline ends. The CDR3 extends over 14 amino acids. Germline lookup yields CDR1 SGHRS and CDR2 YFSETQ. In DNA, the CDR3 is TGCGCCAGCAGCTTGGAGGCACTGAACACTGAAGCTTTCTTT. It specifies CASSLEALNTEAFF.

This clonotype was observed many times. This rearrangement joins TRBV20-1 to TRBJ2-7, with 10 positions matching TRBD1. Germline V gene lookup returns CDR1 DFQATT and CDR2 SNEGSKA (reference sequence). The CDR3 has 13 residues. V gave up 3 bases and J gave up 8 bases; unmatched junction bases: 7. CDR3 sequence reads: CSASRDRGMKQYF. The CDR3 nucleotides are TGCAGTGCTAGTAGGGACAGGGGCATGAAGCAGTACTTC.

The rearrangement uses TRBV11-1 and TRBJ2-7; TRBD1 matches at 8 bases. Germline values: CDR1 SGHAT, CDR2 FQDESV (reference sequence). The CDR3 runs to 17 residues. The V segment lost 5 bases and the J segment 0 bases; nucleotides outside the gene matches: 12. The CDR3 DNA reads TGTGCCAGCAGCGGGAGGTATACAGGGGGACTCTCCTACGAGCAGTACTTC. Residues: CASSGRYTGGLSYEQYF.

This chain links TRBV5-6 with TRBJ2-5; D ambiguous. This CDR3 has 14 residues. V was pared by 4 bases and J by 2 bases, with 12 bases between. In germline, CDR1 is SGHDT, CDR2 YYEEEE. In DNA, the CDR3 is TGTGCCAGCAGCCCGTCGGACCTTCAAGAGACCCAGTACTTC. Translation: CASSPSDLQETQYF. Together with reference TRBV5-6 and TRBJ2-5, the CDR3 gives the full variable domain: DAGVTQSPTHLIKTRGQQVTLRCSPKSGHDTVSWYQQALGQGPQFIFQYYEEEERQRGNFPDRFSGHQFPNYSSELNVNALLLGDSALYLCASSPSDLQETQYFGPGTRLLVL.

This clonotype appeared many times. The gene calls are TRBV6-1 and TRBJ2-1, with TRBD2 matching over 10 bases. Trimming removed 7 bases from V and 3 bases from J; junction bases left unmatched: 9. Germline V gene sequence: CDR1 MNHNS, CDR2 SASEGT. The CDR3 is made up of 16 amino acids. This CDR3 is CASNFRTSGYYNEQFF. CDR3 sequence (DNA): TGTGCCAGCAACTTCAGGACTAGCGGCTACTACAATGAGCAGTTCTTC.